What follows are 19 T cell receptor beta chains derived from one specimen sequenced in a study of shared clonotypes between healthy human individuals. Assay used: immunoSEQ multiplex PCR; TCRdb lists only in-frame clones, some missing. The sample holds fewer than 1.4 million clones, about 80% seen once. Sequenced material: memory CD4+ T cells from PBMCs. Stated subset: CD45RA-negative fraction. All receptors derive from a man younger than 30 in good health. Some clones in this sample may be carry-over from other donors' samples.

The genes are TRBV27 and TRBJ2-1; 9 positions agree with TRBD2. Trimming at V came to 8 bases and at J to 3 bases, leaving 11 bases not matched to a gene. The length of the CDR3 is 16 residues. The germline V gene has CDR1 MNHEY and CDR2 SMNVEV (reference sequence). As DNA, the CDR3 is TGTGCCAGCTACCTTTTCCGACTAGCGGACTACAATGAGCAGTTCTTC. It is translated as CASYLFRLADYNEQFF.

This clone turned up a few times. V gene TRBV29-1 combines with J gene TRBJ2-5; 8 nucleotides match TRBD2. The CDR3 sequence is 14 residues long. With 5 bases clipped from V and 5 bases from J, the junction kept 10 bases outside the gene matches. CDR1 is SQVTM and CDR2 is ANQGSEA in the germline V gene. The chain's CDR3 is CSVPTSGSSETQYF. For the CDR3, the DNA is TGCAGCGTTCCCACAAGCGGGAGTTCGGAGACCCAGTACTTC.

A remark on this clone: Other nucleotide sequences in the sample specify the same CDR3. As DNA, the CDR3 is TGTGCCTGGAGTGTAGGGGCCTCTGGGGCCAACGTCCTGACTTTC. It codes for CAWSVGASGANVLTF. The J gene is TRBJ2-6, the V gene TRBV30, with D tentatively TRBD1 (5 bases). Trimming took off 0 bases at V and 0 bases at J, with 6 bases between the two ends. In germline, CDR1 is GTSNPN, CDR2 SVGIG (reference sequence). The CDR3 consists of 15 residues.

This clone was recorded at least ten times. The rearrangement links TRBV2 to TRBJ2-7; D uncertain. Germline V gene data show CDR1 as SNHLY and CDR2 as FYNNEI. Between the trimmed V and J ends, which lost 3 bases and 1 base, there was a span of 7 bases. The CDR3 runs 13 residues. The DNA of the CDR3 is TGTGCCAGCAGTGATTGGGGTTCCTACGAGCAGTACTTC. This gives the protein CASSDWGSYEQYF. The full variable domain, rest sourced from reference TRBV2 and TRBJ2-7, is EPEVTQTPSHQVTQMGQEVILRCVPISNHLYFYWYRQILGQKVEFLVSFYNNEISEKSEIFDDQFSVERPDGSNFTLKIRSTKLEDSAMYFCASSDWGSYEQYFGPGTRLTVT.

This clone occurred a few times. V gene TRBV5-1 combines with J gene TRBJ2-7, with D unresolved. CDR1 is SGHRS and CDR2 is YFSETQ in the germline V gene. The V and J ends lost 7 bases and 2 bases respectively, with 16 bases between them. The CDR3 runs to 14 residues. This CDR3 is CASRPQTETYEQYF. CDR3 sequence (DNA): TGCGCCAGCCGACCTCAGACGGAGACCTACGAGCAGTACTTC.

Worth noting for this clone: This likely reflects a read error, since a far larger clone is one base away. The identical CDR3 is also encoded by other nucleotide sequences in the sample. The V call is TRBV2, the J call TRBJ1-4; TRBD1 agrees at 7 bases. The CDR3 totals 13 residues. The germline CDR1 and CDR2 sequences are SNHLY and FYNNEI. This chain's CDR3 is CASSAPGGGKLFF. CDR3 in DNA: TGTGCCAGCAGCGCCCCAGGGGGAGGAAAACTGTTTTTC.

The gene calls are TRBV5-6 and TRBJ2-2; D gene unclear. CDR1 is SGHDT and CDR2 is YYEEEE in the germline V gene. The CDR3 totals 15 residues. Deletions cut 0 bases from V and 6 bases from J, with 12 bases between. CDR3 in amino acids: CASSLGPLVSGELFF. The CDR3 coding sequence is TGTGCCAGCAGCTTGGGGCCCCTGGTCTCCGGGGAGCTGTTTTTT.

Notes on this clone: Other DNA sequences in this specimen translate into the identical CDR3. The rearrangement uses TRBV28 and TRBJ2-3; TRBD2 matches 7 bases. Germline CDR1 MDHEN, CDR2 SYDVKM. The J segment lost 1 base and the V segment lost 5 bases, leaving 0 bases of the junction unmatched. The length of the CDR3 is 13 residues. The CDR3 protein is CASSRGGTDTQYF. In nucleotides, the CDR3 is TGTGCCAGCAGTCGGGGGGGCACAGATACGCAGTATTTT.

The chain uses TRBV11-3 and TRBJ2-7; TRBD2 agrees at 8 bases. Germline CDR1 SGHNT, CDR2 YENEEA. V dropped 2 bases and J dropped 2; count of bases not matched to a gene: 2. The CDR3 loop spans 14 amino acids. The CDR3 DNA sequence: TGTGCCAGCAGCTTATCGGGAGGGACCTACGAGCAGTACTTC. It specifies CASSLSGGTYEQYF.

The genes are TRBV5-4 and TRBJ2-7, with TRBD2 identical over 16 bases. The CDR3 consists of 18 residues. From germline, CDR1 is SGHNT and CDR2 YYREEE (reference sequence). The V segment lost 6 bases and the J segment 4 bases; nucleotides outside the gene matches: 13. CDR3 sequence reads: CASTPTTGTSGGGYEQYF. The CDR3 bases are TGTGCCAGCACCCCCACAACCGGGACTAGCGGGGGGGGATACGAGCAGTACTTC.

The chain is built from TRBV9 and TRBJ1-1; unclear D gene. The CDR3 totals 15 residues. Trimming left V 0 bases short and J 0 bases short, with 9 bases between. The germline V gene encodes CDR1 SGDLS and CDR2 YYNGEE. The CDR3 reads CASSVGPDLNTEAFF. CDR3 bases: TGTGCCAGCAGCGTAGGTCCCGATTTGAACACTGAAGCTTTCTTT.

In its sample, this clone was seen a few times. The chain links TRBV30 to TRBJ2-6, with 8 bases identical to TRBD1. Germline CDR1 GTSNPN, CDR2 SVGIG (reference sequence). The CDR3 spans 18 residues. Unmatched junction bases numbered 8, after V lost 1 base and J lost 0 bases. CDR3 sequence: CAWSDMGQAVSGANVLTF. CDR3 nucleotide sequence: TGTGCCTGGAGTGATATGGGACAGGCCGTCTCTGGGGCCAACGTCCTGACTTTC.

The chain has TRBV6-5 and TRBJ1-2; 9 bases match TRBD1. J gave up 7 bases and V 9 bases, and 6 bases lay outside the gene matches. The CDR3 length is 12 residues. Germline V CDR1 and CDR2: MNHEY, SVGAGI. The CDR3 DNA follows: TGTGCCAGTCAACAGGGGGCAAGTGGCTACACCTTC. This translates into CASQQGASGYTF.

The J gene is TRBJ1-4, the V gene TRBV19, with D perhaps TRBD1 (5 bases). Germline CDR1 is LNHDA and CDR2 is SQIVND (reference sequence). V dropped 6 bases and J dropped 5 bases, with 16 bases sitting between them. The CDR3 runs to 15 residues. The CDR3 DNA reads as TGTGCCAGTAGCGAAAGACGGACAAAGAATGAAAAACTGTTTTTT. Encoded protein: CASSERRTKNEKLFF.

CDR3 loop: CASSFSGRNTEAFF. The CDR3 DNA is TGTGCCAGCAGCTTTTCAGGGAGGAACACTGAAGCTTTCTTT. The chain has TRBV11-3 and TRBJ1-1, with D perhaps TRBD1 (5 bases). The CDR3 length is 14 residues. The V end was cut by 3 bases, the J end by 1 base, with 9 bases between. From germline, CDR1 is SGHNT and CDR2 YENEEA.

V usage is TRBV7-9 and J usage is TRBJ2-1, with no clear D. Germline CDR1 SEHNR, CDR2 FQNEAQ (reference sequence). V lost 5 bases and J 0 bases, leaving 17 bases between the germline ends. The CDR3 is made up of 17 amino acids. The CDR3 region has the DNA TGTGCCAGCAGCCAACCGGGCCACCCGAGCTCCTACAATGAGCAGTTCTTC. Translated, it gives CASSQPGHPSSYNEQFF.

The rearrangement links TRBV6-5 to TRBJ2-7; D may be TRBD1 (6 bases). There are 14 residues in the CDR3. Between the trimmed V and J ends, which lost 2 bases and 3 bases, there was a span of 11 bases. CDR1 is MNHEY, CDR2 SVGAGI, per germline. CDR3 DNA sequence: TGTGCCAGCAGTTACGCGCAAGGGGGCTACGAGCAGTACTTC. It is translated as CASSYAQGGYEQYF.

The chain links TRBV10-3 to TRBJ1-2; D is ambiguous. The CDR3 extends over 14 amino acids. Trimming took off 6 bases at V and 0 bases at J, with 11 bases between the two ends. Germline V gene data show CDR1 as ENHRY and CDR2 as SYGVKD. CDR3 nucleotides: TGTGCCATCAGCGACCAAAAGCCTAACTATGGCTACACCTTC. Its translation is CAISDQKPNYGYTF.

The chain uses TRBV28 and TRBJ1-4; a possible D gene is TRBD1 (5 bases). Germline lookup yields CDR1 MDHEN and CDR2 SYDVKM. Trimming took off 5 bases at V and 8 bases at J, with 15 bases between the two ends. CDR3 length: 14 residues. The CDR3, as DNA: TGTGCCAGCAGTACCAGGGAAGGGGAAGAAAAACTGTTTTTT. The encoded protein is CASSTREGEEKLFF.